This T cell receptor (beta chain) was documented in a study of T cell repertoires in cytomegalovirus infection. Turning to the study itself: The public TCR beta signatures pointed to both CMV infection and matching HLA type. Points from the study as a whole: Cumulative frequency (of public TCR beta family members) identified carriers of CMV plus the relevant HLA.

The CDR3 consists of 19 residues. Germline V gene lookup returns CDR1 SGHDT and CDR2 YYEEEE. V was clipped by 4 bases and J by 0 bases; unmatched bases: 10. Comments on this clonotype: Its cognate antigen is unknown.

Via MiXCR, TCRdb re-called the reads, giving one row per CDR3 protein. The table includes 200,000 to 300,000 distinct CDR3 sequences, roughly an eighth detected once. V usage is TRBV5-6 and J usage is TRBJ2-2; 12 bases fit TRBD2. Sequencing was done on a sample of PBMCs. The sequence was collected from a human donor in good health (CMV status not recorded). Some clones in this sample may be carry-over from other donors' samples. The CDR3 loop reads CASSGGLAGPLTNTGELFF. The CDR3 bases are TGTGCCAGCAGCGGTGGACTAGCGGGGCCCCTCACGAACACCGGGGAGCTGTTTTTT.